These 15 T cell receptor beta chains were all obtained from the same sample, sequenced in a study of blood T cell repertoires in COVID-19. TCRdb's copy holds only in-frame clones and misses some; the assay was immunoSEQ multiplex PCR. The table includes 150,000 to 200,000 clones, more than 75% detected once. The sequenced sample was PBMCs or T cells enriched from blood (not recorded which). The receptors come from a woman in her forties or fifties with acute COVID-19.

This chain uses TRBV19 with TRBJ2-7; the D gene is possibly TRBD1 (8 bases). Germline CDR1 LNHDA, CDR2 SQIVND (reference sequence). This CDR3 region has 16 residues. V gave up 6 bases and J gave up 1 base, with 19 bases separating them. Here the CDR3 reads CASRGGTGGLSYEQYV. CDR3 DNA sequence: TGTGCCAGTAGGGGGGGGACAGGAGGTCTATCCTACGAGCAGTACGTC.

DNA of the CDR3: TGTGCCAGCAGGAGTATGAGGGGGACCCTCTACGAGCAGTACGTC. Residues: CASRSMRGTLYEQYV. The rearrangement uses TRBV6-6 and TRBJ2-7; D is possibly TRBD1 (6 bases). Germline CDR1 reads MNHNY; CDR2 reads SVGAGI (reference sequence). The CDR3 has 15 residues. V shed 6 bases and J shed 3 bases, with 18 bases lying between them.

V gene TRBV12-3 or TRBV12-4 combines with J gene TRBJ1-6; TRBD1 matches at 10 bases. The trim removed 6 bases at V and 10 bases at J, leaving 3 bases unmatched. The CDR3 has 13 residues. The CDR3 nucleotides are TGTGCCAGCAGCAGGGGACAGGGGTCACCCCTCCACTTT. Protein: CASSRGQGSPLHF.

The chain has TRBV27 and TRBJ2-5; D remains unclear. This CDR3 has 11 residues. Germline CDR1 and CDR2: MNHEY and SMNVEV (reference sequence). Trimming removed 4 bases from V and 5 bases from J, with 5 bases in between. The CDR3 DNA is TGTGCCAGCAGTTCCTCGGAGACCCAGTACTTC. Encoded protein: CASSSSETQYF.

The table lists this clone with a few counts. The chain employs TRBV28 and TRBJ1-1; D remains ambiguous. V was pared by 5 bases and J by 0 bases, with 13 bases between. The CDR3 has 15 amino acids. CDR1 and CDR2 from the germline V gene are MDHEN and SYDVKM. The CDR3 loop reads CASSGRRGMNTEAFF. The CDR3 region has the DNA TGTGCCAGCAGTGGACGACGGGGAATGAACACTGAAGCTTTCTTT.

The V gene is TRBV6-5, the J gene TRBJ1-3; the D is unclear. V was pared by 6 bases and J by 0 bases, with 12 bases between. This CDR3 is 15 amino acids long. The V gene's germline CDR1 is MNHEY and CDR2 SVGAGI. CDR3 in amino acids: CASRPDLNSGNTIYF. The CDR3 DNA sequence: TGTGCCAGCAGACCGGACTTAAACTCTGGAAACACCATATATTTT.

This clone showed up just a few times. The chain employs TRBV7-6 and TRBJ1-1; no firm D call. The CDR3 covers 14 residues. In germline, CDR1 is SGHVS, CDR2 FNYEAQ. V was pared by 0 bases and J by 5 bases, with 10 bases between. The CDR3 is CASSLAGEDTEAFF. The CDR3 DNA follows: TGTGCCAGCAGCTTAGCCGGGGAGGATACTGAAGCTTTCTTT.

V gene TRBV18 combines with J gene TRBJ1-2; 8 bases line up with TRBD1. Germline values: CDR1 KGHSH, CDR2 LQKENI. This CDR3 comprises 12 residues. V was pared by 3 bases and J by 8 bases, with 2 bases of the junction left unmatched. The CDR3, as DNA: TGTGCCAGCTCACCGGACAGGGAGGGCTACACCTTC. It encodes CASSPDREGYTF.

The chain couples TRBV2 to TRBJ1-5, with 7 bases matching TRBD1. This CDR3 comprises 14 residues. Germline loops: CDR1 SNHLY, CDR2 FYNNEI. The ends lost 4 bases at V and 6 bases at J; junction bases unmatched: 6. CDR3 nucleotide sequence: TGTGCCAGCAGTGCCGGGACAGAGGGTCAGCCCCAGCATTTT. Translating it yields CASSAGTEGQPQHF.

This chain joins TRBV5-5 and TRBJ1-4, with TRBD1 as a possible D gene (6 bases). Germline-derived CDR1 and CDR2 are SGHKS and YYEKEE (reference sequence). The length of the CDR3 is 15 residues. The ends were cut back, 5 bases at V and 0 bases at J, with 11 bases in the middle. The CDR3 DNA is TGTGCCAGCAGGGACAGCCCCTCAACTAATGAAAAACTGTTTTTT. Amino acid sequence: CASRDSPSTNEKLFF.

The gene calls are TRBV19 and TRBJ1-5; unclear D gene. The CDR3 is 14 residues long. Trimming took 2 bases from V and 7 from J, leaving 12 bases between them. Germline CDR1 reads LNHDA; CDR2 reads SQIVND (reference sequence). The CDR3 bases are TGTGCCAGTAGTATATCCCAAAGGAGACAGCCCCAGCATTTT. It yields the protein CASSISQRRQPQHF.

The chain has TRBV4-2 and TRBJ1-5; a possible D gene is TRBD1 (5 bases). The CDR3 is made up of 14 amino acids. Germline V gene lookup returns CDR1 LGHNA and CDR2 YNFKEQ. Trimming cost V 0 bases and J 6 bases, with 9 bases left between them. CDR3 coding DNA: TGTGCCAGCAGCCAAGAGGCTGGGGCTCAGCCCCAGCATTTT. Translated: CASSQEAGAQPQHF.

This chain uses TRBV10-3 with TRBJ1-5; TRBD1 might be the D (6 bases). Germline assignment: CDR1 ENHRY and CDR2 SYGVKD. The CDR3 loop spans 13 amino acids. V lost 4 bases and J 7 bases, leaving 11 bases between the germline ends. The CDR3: CAISGGGEQPQHF. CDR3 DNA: TGTGCCATCAGTGGAGGGGGGGAACAGCCCCAGCATTTT.

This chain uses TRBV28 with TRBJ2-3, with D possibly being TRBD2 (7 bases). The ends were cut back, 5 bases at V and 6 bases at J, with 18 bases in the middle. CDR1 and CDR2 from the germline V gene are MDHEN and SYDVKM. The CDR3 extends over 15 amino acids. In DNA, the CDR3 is TGTGCCAGCAGTCAGACTAGCCCGGGGGGCGATACGCAGTATTTT. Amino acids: CASSQTSPGGDTQYF. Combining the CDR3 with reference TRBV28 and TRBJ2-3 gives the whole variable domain DVKVTQSSRYLVKRTGEKVFLECVQDMDHENMFWYRQDPGLGLRLIYFSYDVKMKEKGDIPEGYSVSREKKERFSLILESASTNQTSMYLCASSQTSPGGDTQYFGPGTRLTVL.

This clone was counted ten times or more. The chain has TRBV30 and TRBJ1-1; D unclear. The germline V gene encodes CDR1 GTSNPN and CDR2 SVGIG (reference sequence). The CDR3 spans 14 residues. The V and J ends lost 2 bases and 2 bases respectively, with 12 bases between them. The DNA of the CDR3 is TGTGCCTGGAGTCGGAACAGCATAAACACTGAAGCTTTCTTT. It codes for CAWSRNSINTEAFF.